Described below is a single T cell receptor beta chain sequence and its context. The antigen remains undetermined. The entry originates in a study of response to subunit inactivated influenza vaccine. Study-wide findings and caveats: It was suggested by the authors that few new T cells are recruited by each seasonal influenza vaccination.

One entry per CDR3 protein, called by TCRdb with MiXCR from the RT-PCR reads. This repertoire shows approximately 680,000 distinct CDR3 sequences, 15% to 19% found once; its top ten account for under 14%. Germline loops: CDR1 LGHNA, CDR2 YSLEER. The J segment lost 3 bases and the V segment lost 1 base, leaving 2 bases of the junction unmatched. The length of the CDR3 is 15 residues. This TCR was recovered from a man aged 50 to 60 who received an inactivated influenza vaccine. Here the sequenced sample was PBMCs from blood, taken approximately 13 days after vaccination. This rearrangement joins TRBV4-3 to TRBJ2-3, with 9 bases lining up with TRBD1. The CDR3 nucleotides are TGCGCCAGCAGCCAAGGGGACAGGGCGACAGATACGCAGTATTTT. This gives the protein CASSQGDRATDTQYF.